One and the same sample provided the 26 T cell receptor beta chains below, sequenced in a study of blood T cells in healthy people across ages. A J-beta primer mix and a sample-barcoded 5' primer were used in a second PCR of roughly 7 to 12 cycles. TCRdb re-called the 5' RACE reads through MiXCR, storing one row per CDR3 protein. The sample has about 780,000 distinct CDR3 sequences, less than 80% seen once. The sample taken for sequencing was blood. The receptors originated from a man aged 30 to 45 in good health.

The chain carries TRBV13 and TRBJ2-5, with D possibly being TRBD2 (6 bases). The last part of the DNA fits TRBJ2-7 better; the J call may be wrong. The CDR3 consists of 15 residues. Germline V lookup: CDR1 PRHDT, CDR2 FYEKMQ (reference sequence). The CDR3 reads CASSLAAGIDYEQYF. The CDR3 DNA sequence: TGTGCCAGCAGCTTAGCGGCGGGGATAGACTACGAGCAGTACTTC.

The chain links TRBV7-8 to TRBJ2-6, with TRBD2 identical over 11 bases. Germline CDR1 SGHVS, CDR2 FQNEAQ. Trimming took 5 bases from V and 0 from J; bases not matched to a gene: 9. This CDR3 has 19 residues. The CDR3 loop reads CASSPRLAGGSSGANVLTF. Here the CDR3 DNA reads TGTGCCAGCAGCCCCCGTCTAGCGGGGGGCAGCTCTGGGGCCAACGTCCTGACTTTC. Using reference TRBV7-8 and TRBJ2-6 for the parts outside the CDR3, the full variable domain is GAGVSQSPRYKVAKRGQDVALRCDPISGHVSLFWYQQALGQGPEFLTYFQNEAQLDKSGLPSDRFFAERPEGSVSTLKIQRTQQEDSAVYLCASSPRLAGGSSGANVLTFGAGSRLTVL.

The J gene is TRBJ2-3, the V gene TRBV15, with D possibly TRBD2 on 7 matching bases. V was shortened by 8 bases and J by 2 bases, with 11 bases between the two germline ends. CDR3 length: 13 amino acids. CDR1 LNHNV and CDR2 YYDKDF come from the germline V gene (reference sequence). CDR3: CATSGGATDTQYF. CDR3 DNA: TGTGCCACCTCTGGGGGGGCCACAGATACGCAGTATTTT.

The V gene is TRBV20-1, the J gene TRBJ2-5; TRBD1 matches 10 bases. With 6 bases clipped from V and 11 bases from J, the junction kept 18 bases outside the gene matches. Germline V gene sequence: CDR1 DFQATT, CDR2 SNEGSKA (reference sequence). This CDR3 is built from 15 residues. The DNA for the CDR3 is TGCAGTGCCAGTCCAGGGACAGGGGATCCGAATGAGCAGTACTTC. Residues: CSASPGTGDPNEQYF.

This clonotype was recorded a few times. The chain has TRBV4-2 and TRBJ2-3; D not certain. Trimming shortened V by 5 bases and J by 2 bases, and 11 bases separated the two germline ends. CDR3 length: 14 residues. The germline gives CDR1 LGHNA, CDR2 YNFKEQ. The CDR3 sequence: CASSRTDITDTQYF. In DNA, the CDR3 is TGTGCCAGCAGCAGGACGGATATCACAGATACGCAGTATTTT.

This chain links TRBV28 with TRBJ2-1, with D unclear. CDR3 length equals 15 residues. Trimming took 5 bases from V and 0 from J, leaving 11 bases between them. From germline, CDR1 is MDHEN and CDR2 SYDVKM. The CDR3 DNA sequence: TGTGCCAGCAGTCCCGGCCCACGCTCCTACAATGAGCAGTTCTTC. Translating it yields CASSPGPRSYNEQFF.

The chain recombines TRBV9 with TRBJ2-1; 11 nucleotides agree with TRBD2. V gave up 7 bases and J gave up 7 bases; unmatched junction bases: 7. The CDR3 runs 14 residues. Germline V gene sequence: CDR1 SGDLS, CDR2 YYNGEE. As DNA, the CDR3 is TGTGCCAGCCGAATACGACTAGCGGGGAATGAGCAGTTCTTC. Translating gives CASRIRLAGNEQFF.

The chain has TRBV5-1 and TRBJ2-1; weak D call: TRBD1 (6 bases). Matching the DNA end better, TRBJ2-7 makes the J call doubtful. Germline V CDR1 and CDR2: SGHRS, YFSETQ. The CDR3 sequence is 15 residues long. The CDR3 protein is CASRSGHGLSYEQYF. CDR3 nucleotide sequence: TGCGCCAGCAGATCGGGACACGGGCTCTCCTACGAGCAGTACTTC.

The sample holds a few counts of this clonotype. The chain carries TRBV5-4 and TRBJ1-2; 7 bases are a match to TRBD1. The germline V gene has CDR1 SGHNT and CDR2 YYREEE (reference sequence). There are 19 residues in the CDR3. The V and J ends lost 4 bases and 2 bases, in that order; junction bases with no gene match: 20. The CDR3 DNA reads TGTGCCAGCAGCAGGGGGCCGCTTAAAATAGCGGGGGGAAACTATGGCTACACCTTC. It is translated as CASSRGPLKIAGGNYGYTF.

The V and J genes are TRBV7-9 and TRBJ1-1; no definite D call. This CDR3 has 14 amino acids. V lost 0 bases, J lost 4 bases, and 9 bases lay in between. Germline lookup yields CDR1 SEHNR and CDR2 FQNEAQ (reference sequence). The CDR3 DNA reads TGTGCCAGCAGCTTAGCAGGGCGAAGCACTGAAGCTTTCTTT. As protein: CASSLAGRSTEAFF.

The J gene is TRBJ1-2, the V gene TRBV7-8; 8 bases match TRBD1. CDR3 size: 15 residues. V lost 0 bases to trimming and J lost 5 bases; unmatched junction nucleotides: 5. The germline V gene has CDR1 SGHVS and CDR2 FQNEAQ. The CDR3 here is CASSLAAGGWYGYTF. The CDR3 bases are TGTGCCAGCAGCTTAGCCGCAGGGGGCTGGTATGGCTACACCTTC.

The chain joins TRBV6-5 to TRBJ2-3, with D uncertain. Deletions cut 0 bases from V and 0 bases from J, with 10 bases between. Germline V gives CDR1 MNHEY, CDR2 SVGAGI. This CDR3 is 16 amino acids long. The CDR3 DNA reads TGTGCCAGCAGTTACTCCCAGGATCCTAGCACAGATACGCAGTATTTT. As protein: CASSYSQDPSTDTQYF.

For this clonotype: This sequence may be a read error, since a much larger clone differs from it by one base. J is TRBJ1-2 and V is TRBV3-1; TRBD1 is a possible D gene (5 bases). The germline gives CDR1 LGHDT, CDR2 YNNKEL (reference sequence). V lost 3 bases to trimming and J lost 0 bases, with 5 bases between them. The CDR3 sequence is 13 residues long. The CDR3 region is CASSQTANYGYTF. In nucleotides, the CDR3 is TGTGCCAGCAGCCAGACAGCTAACTATGGCTACACCTTC.

The rearrangement uses TRBV25-1 and TRBJ2-7, with D perhaps given as TRBD1 or TRBD2 (5 bases each). V lost 8 bases and J 5 bases, leaving 19 bases between the germline ends. In germline, CDR1 is MGHDK, CDR2 SYGVNS. CDR3 length equals 14 residues. This CDR3 is CASSSGPESDEQYF. For the CDR3, the DNA is TGTGCCAGCTCCTCGGGACCCGAGAGCGACGAGCAGTACTTC.

The chain employs TRBV7-2 and TRBJ2-1; 13 nucleotides align to TRBD2. This CDR3 spans 17 amino acids. CDR1 and CDR2 from the germline V gene are SGHTA and FQGNSA. The trim removed 5 bases at V and 7 bases at J, leaving 11 bases unmatched. The CDR3 DNA sequence: TGTGCCAGCAGCGACCGGACTAGCGGGGGCCCGGGGAATGAGCAGTTCTTC. This gives the protein CASSDRTSGGPGNEQFF.

In its sample, this clonotype was seen a few times. The chain recombines TRBV11-1 with TRBJ2-7, with D hard to call. Per germline, CDR1 SGHAT and CDR2 FQDESV (reference sequence). The V and J ends lost 5 bases and 3 bases respectively, with 8 bases between them. The CDR3 length is 12 residues. The CDR3 region has the DNA TGTGCCAGCAGCCATACAGACTACGAGCAGTACTTC. Encoded protein: CASSHTDYEQYF. Using reference TRBV11-1 and TRBJ2-7 for the parts outside the CDR3, the full variable domain is EAEVAQSPRYKITEKSQAVAFWCDPISGHATLYWYRQILGQGPELLVQFQDESVVDDSQLPKDRFSAERLKGVDSTLKIQPAELGDSAMYLCASSHTDYEQYFGPGTRLTVT.

The sample holds a few counts of this clonotype. The chain joins TRBV6-1 to TRBJ2-3, with D maybe TRBD1 (6 bases). The germline V and J ends were trimmed by 5 bases and 1 base, with 10 bases remaining between them. The CDR3 extends over 14 amino acids. CDR1 is MNHNS, CDR2 SASEGT, per germline. In DNA, the CDR3 is TGTGCCAGCAGTCTGAGGACAGGCACAGATACGCAGTATTTT. Protein sequence: CASSLRTGTDTQYF.

This clonotype was counted between two and nine times. Germline and junction disagree at one end, which may indicate a read error. The chain is built from TRBV2 and TRBJ2-5; TRBD2 matches 9 bases. The J call is uncertain, as TRBJ2-7 better fits the DNA end. Germline values: CDR1 SNHLY, CDR2 FYNNEI. This CDR3 contains 15 residues. Written as DNA, the CDR3 is TGTGCCAGCAGTGACGGGACTAGCTATTCCTCCGAGCAGTACTTC. Protein sequence: CASSDGTSYSSEQYF.

The V and J genes are TRBV11-2 and TRBJ2-1; no clear D. Germline values: CDR1 SGHAT, CDR2 FQNNGV. The CDR3 is made up of 15 amino acids. The V gene lost 1 base and the J gene lost 8 bases, with 15 bases spanning the gap. In DNA, the CDR3 is TGTGCCAGCAGCTTAGGTCCCGCCTTAGGCGATGAGCAGTTCTTC. Protein: CASSLGPALGDEQFF.

The chain recombines TRBV7-8 with TRBJ2-5, with D perhaps TRBD2 (6 bases). Germline V gene lookup returns CDR1 SGHVS and CDR2 FQNEAQ. Trimming removed 5 bases at V and 11 bases at J, with 21 bases between. CDR3 length equals 14 residues. The CDR3 protein is CASSPRGTAGGQYF. CDR3 nucleotides: TGTGCCAGCAGCCCTCGCGGGACTGCCGGAGGGCAGTACTTC.

The rearrangement uses TRBV9 and TRBJ2-3, with a tentative D call TRBD2 (6 bases). Trimming took 6 bases from V and 2 from J, leaving 10 bases between them. Germline CDR1 is SGDLS and CDR2 is YYNGEE. The CDR3 extends over 13 amino acids. CDR3 nucleotide sequence: TGTGCCAGCACGGGGGACTTCACAGATACGCAGTATTTT. Translated, it gives CASTGDFTDTQYF.

Only a few counts were recorded for this clonotype. The chain links TRBV6-6 to TRBJ2-1; no reliable D call. The CDR3 is 11 amino acids. V gave up 4 bases and J gave up 9 bases, with 7 bases separating them. Looked up from germline, CDR1 is MNHNY and CDR2 is SVGAGI (reference sequence). The CDR3 here is CASSSSGEQFF. DNA for the CDR3: TGTGCCAGCAGTTCCAGTGGTGAGCAGTTCTTC.

The chain joins TRBV28 to TRBJ2-6; 9 bases are a match to TRBD1. J was trimmed by 2 bases and V by 3 bases; bases with no gene match: 2. Germline V gene data show CDR1 as MDHEN and CDR2 as SYDVKM. The CDR3 contains 16 residues. CDR3 nucleotides: TGTGCCAGCAGTTTTAACAGGGGGCCTGGGGCCAACGTCCTGACTTTC. It is translated as CASSFNRGPGANVLTF.

The chain carries TRBV12-3 or TRBV12-4 and TRBJ2-3; TRBD2 might be the D (6 bases). V gave up 2 bases and J gave up 4 bases, with 10 bases separating them. The CDR3 length is 14 residues. CDR3 residues: CASSLSREADTQYF. The CDR3 nucleotides are TGTGCCAGCAGTTTATCCAGGGAGGCAGATACGCAGTATTTT.

The J gene is TRBJ1-2, the V gene TRBV14; 8 nucleotides line up with TRBD1. Germline V CDR1 and CDR2: SGHDN, FVKESK. Trimming cost V 4 bases and J 10 bases; bases outside gene matches: 2. The length of the CDR3 is 11 residues. The CDR3 DNA is TGTGCCAGCAGCCGGACAGGGCCCTACACCTTC. Amino acids: CASSRTGPYTF.

The chain carries TRBV29-1 and TRBJ2-5; 7 bases line up with TRBD2. The J call is doubtful: the DNA matches TRBJ2-7 better. The CDR3 is 14 residues long. Germline V CDR1 and CDR2: SQVTM, ANQGSEA. CDR3 DNA: TGCAGCGTTGAACGACTAGCTTCGACCTACGAGCAGTACTTC. The encoded protein is CSVERLASTYEQYF.